These 5 T cell receptor beta chains came from one sample sequenced in a study of blood T cell repertoires in COVID-19. Data came from immunoSEQ multiplex PCR; TCRdb stores just in-frame clones and leaves some out. The sample has about 100,000 clones; more than 85% are singletons. The source material was peripheral blood. These receptors were taken from a man aged 55 to 70 with acute or convalescent COVID-19.

V and J are TRBV24-1 and TRBJ2-3; unclear D gene. Germline CDR1 reads KGHDR; CDR2 reads SFDVKD. The V gene lost 5 bases and the J gene lost 4 bases, with 9 bases spanning the gap. This CDR3 comprises 13 residues. The CDR3 is CATSGSRPDTQYF. DNA for the CDR3: TGTGCCACCAGTGGATCGCGCCCAGATACGCAGTATTTT.

The V and J genes are TRBV18 and TRBJ1-1; 9 nucleotides line up with TRBD1. J was trimmed by 5 bases and V by 3 bases; bases with no gene match: 4. Germline CDR1 is KGHSH and CDR2 is LQKENI. The CDR3 has 14 residues. CDR3 sequence reads: CASSPGQGKTEAFF. The DNA for the CDR3 is TGTGCCAGCTCACCGGGACAGGGAAAAACTGAAGCTTTCTTT.

This clone has more than one count but fewer than ten. This chain connects TRBV24-1 to TRBJ2-2, with D possibly TRBD1 on 6 matching bases. The CDR3 consists of 14 residues. Deletions cut 7 bases from V and 1 base from J, with 9 bases between. CDR1 is KGHDR and CDR2 is SFDVKD in the germline V gene. In nucleotides, the CDR3 is TGTGCCACCAGACCGGGACAGAACACCGGGGAGCTGTTTTTT. The encoded protein is CATRPGQNTGELFF.

The chain joins TRBV11-3 to TRBJ1-5; 8 bases map to TRBD1. V shed 0 bases and J 7 bases; nucleotides not matched to a gene: 20. Per germline, CDR1 SGHNT and CDR2 YENEEA. The CDR3 has 20 amino acids. The CDR3 DNA is TGTGCCAGCAGCTTAGAGGGCCAGGGGGCAATGCTCGCGTCGGGGCAGCCCCAGCATTTT. Residues: CASSLEGQGAMLASGQPQHF.

This chain links TRBV28 with TRBJ2-2, with D tentatively TRBD2 (6 bases). There are 14 residues in the CDR3. Germline-derived CDR1 and CDR2 are MDHEN and SYDVKM. Deletions cut 11 bases from V and 3 bases from J, with 16 bases between. The CDR3 region has the DNA TGTGCCGCCGGACTACCCGGGGACACCGGGGAGCTGTTTTTT. Protein sequence: CAAGLPGDTGELFF.